This T cell receptor (beta chain) was found in a study of T-cell reconstitution after alpha-beta-depleted transplantation in children. Study findings and constraints: Certain patients had high TCRbeta diversity at day 60, and it came from recipient T cells and thymic progenitors that survived.

About this clonotype itself: What it binds is not known.

The CDR3 contains 17 residues. V lost 3 bases to trimming and J lost 0 bases; unmatched junction nucleotides: 5. The TCRbeta library was prepared with unique molecular identifiers. TCRdb independently ran MiXCR on the PCR reads; one entry per CDR3 protein. The profile shows roughly 790,000 distinct CDR3 sequences, roughly 15% of them singletons. This rearrangement joins TRBV12-3 or TRBV12-4 to TRBJ2-2; 9 bases are a match to TRBD1. Sequenced here: PBMCs, mostly from graft donor cells, sampled 360 days after TCRalphabeta/CD19-depleted stem cell transplant. This TCR derives from a male patient between 10 and 17 years old who had a stem cell transplant for acute lymphoblastic leukemia, so the T cells may come from the graft donor. The CDR3 DNA reads as TGTGCCAGCAGTTTTCGGACAGGGGCTTCGAACACCGGGGAGCTGTTTTTT. Translation: CASSFRTGASNTGELFF.